Below are 6 T cell receptor beta chains sequenced from a single sample in a study of a mutant IDH1 vaccine in newly diagnosed glioma. Noted time point: week 11, during vaccination. The investigators gave 300 ug of mutant IDH1 20-mer peptide in each vaccine dose, together with topical imiquimod. Antigens of these TCRs are unknown. TCRdb keeps only in-frame clones here, not all; method: immunoSEQ multiplex PCR. The table lists tens of thousands of clones, 60% to 80% of them singletons. The specimen comprised PBMCs, sampled from a glioma patient whose treatment included an IDH1 peptide vaccine. These receptors all come from a woman aged 18-29 years with glioma.

This clone was seen only once. The chain links TRBV28 to TRBJ1-1, with 7 bases aligning to TRBD1. The CDR3 totals 14 residues. V was clipped by 5 bases and J by 1 base; unmatched bases: 4. CDR1 and CDR2 from the germline V gene are MDHEN and SYDVKM. The DNA for the CDR3 is TGTGCCAGCAGTAGACAGGGTGCGAACACTGAAGCTTTCTTT. It specifies CASSRQGANTEAFF.

J is TRBJ2-3 and V is TRBV6-5; D gene uncertain. Trimming pared 6 bases from V and 3 bases from J, leaving 7 bases between. The CDR3 extends over 12 amino acids. The V gene's germline CDR1 is MNHEY and CDR2 SVGAGI. CDR3: CASRSDTDTQYF. CDR3 nucleotides: TGTGCCAGCAGGTCCGATACAGATACGCAGTATTTT.

This chain connects TRBV29-1 to TRBJ2-5; weak D call: TRBD1 (5 bases). CDR1 is SQVTM and CDR2 is ANQGSEA in the germline V gene. The CDR3 runs 13 residues. Trimming left V 2 bases short and J 2 bases short, with 9 bases between. Here the CDR3 reads CSVEPREQETQYF. The CDR3 DNA follows: TGCAGCGTTGAACCCAGGGAACAAGAGACCCAGTACTTC.

J is TRBJ2-5 and V is TRBV25-1, with D hard to call. Germline V lookup: CDR1 MGHDK, CDR2 SYGVNS. With 7 bases removed from V and 4 bases from J, the gap between germline ends came to 7 bases. The CDR3 extends over 11 amino acids. CDR3 amino acids: CASMVGETQYF. CDR3 nucleotides: TGTGCCAGCATGGTCGGAGAGACCCAGTACTTC.

V usage is TRBV4-2 and J usage is TRBJ1-4; D is unclear. The V gene lost 0 bases and the J gene lost 4 bases, with 15 bases spanning the gap. The CDR3 length is 17 residues. Germline CDR1 is LGHNA and CDR2 is YNFKEQ. The CDR3 DNA reads as TGTGCCAGCAGCCAAGAATTCCCAGCTGACTATAATGAAAAACTGTTTTTT. Residues: CASSQEFPADYNEKLFF.

This clone was seen more than once but under ten times. The chain employs TRBV18 and TRBJ1-2, with 9 bases fitting TRBD1. This CDR3 has 16 amino acids. Germline-derived CDR1 and CDR2 are KGHSH and LQKENI. With V trimmed by 1 base and J by 8 bases, 11 bases remained unmatched. The CDR3 DNA is TGTGCCAGCTCACCACAAGGGACAGGGACAACCACCGGCTACACCTTC. This encodes CASSPQGTGTTTGYTF.